This T cell receptor beta chain stems from a study of early T cells in non-severe SARS-CoV-2 infection. Germline V gives CDR1 SEHNR, CDR2 FQNEAQ (reference sequence). The CDR3 has 13 residues. Deletions cut 10 bases from V and 3 bases from J, with 13 bases between. Using its own MiXCR run on the 5' RACE reads, TCRdb lists one record per CDR3 protein. The sample holds 35,000 to 40,000 distinct CDR3 sequences, approximately 5.3% seen once. This clonotype was seen at least ten times. The sequencing sample was made of whole blood. This rearrangement joins TRBV7-9 to TRBJ1-3; TRBD1 is a possible D gene (5 bases). The TCR was taken from an adult who was a healthcare worker with PCR-confirmed SARS-CoV-2 infection or an uninfected control (not recorded which). The CDR3 spells CATGTGFGNTIYF. The CDR3 DNA reads TGTGCCACCGGGACGGGGTTTGGAAACACCATATATTTT.